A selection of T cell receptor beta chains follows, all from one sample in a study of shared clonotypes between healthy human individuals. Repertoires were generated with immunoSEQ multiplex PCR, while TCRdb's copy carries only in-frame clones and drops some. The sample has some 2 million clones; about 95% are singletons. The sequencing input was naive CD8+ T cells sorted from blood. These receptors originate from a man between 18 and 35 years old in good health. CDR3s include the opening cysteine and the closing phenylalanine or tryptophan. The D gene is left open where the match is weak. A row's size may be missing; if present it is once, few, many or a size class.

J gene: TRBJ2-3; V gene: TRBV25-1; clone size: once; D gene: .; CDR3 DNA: TGTGCCAGCAGAGGGTTTTGGACAGATACGCAGTATTTT; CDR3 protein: CASRGFWTDTQYF
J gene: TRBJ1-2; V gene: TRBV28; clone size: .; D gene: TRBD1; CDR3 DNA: TGTGCCAGCATCCATGACAGGGTCGGCTATGGCTACACCTTC; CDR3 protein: CASIHDRVGYGYTF
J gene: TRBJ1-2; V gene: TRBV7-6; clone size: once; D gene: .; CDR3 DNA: TGTGCCAGCAGCCCGCTCCAGGGATCCTATGGCTACACCTTC; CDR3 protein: CASSPLQGSYGYTF
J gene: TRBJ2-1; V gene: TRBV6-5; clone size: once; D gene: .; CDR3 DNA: TGTGCCAGCAGCCCTAGCAATAATGAGCAGTTCTTC; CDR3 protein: CASSPSNNEQFF
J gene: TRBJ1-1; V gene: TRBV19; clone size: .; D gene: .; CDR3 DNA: TGTGCCAGTAGTATAGACCCAGGCCTTCAGGTGAGCGACACTGAAGCTTTCTTT; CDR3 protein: CASSIDPGLQVSDTEAFF
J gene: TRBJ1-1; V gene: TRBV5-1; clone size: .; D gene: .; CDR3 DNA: TGCGCCAGCAGCTTGGGGACAGTTCAGCTTTTGGACACTGAAGCTTTCTTT; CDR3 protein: CASSLGTVQLLDTEAFF
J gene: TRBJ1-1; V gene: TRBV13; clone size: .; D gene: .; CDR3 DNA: TGTGCCAGCAGCTTAGGCCGGGCGTCAATGAACACTGAAGCTTTCTTT; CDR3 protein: CASSLGRASMNTEAFF
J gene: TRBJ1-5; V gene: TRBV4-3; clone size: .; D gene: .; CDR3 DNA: TGCGCCAGCAGCCAAGATTGGGGCGTGGGGGATCAGCCCCAGCATTTT; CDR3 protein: CASSQDWGVGDQPQHF
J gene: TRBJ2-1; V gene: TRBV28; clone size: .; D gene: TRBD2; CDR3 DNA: TGTGCCAGCAGTTTAGGACTAGCGGGAGGCCGGCATGAGCAGTTCTTC; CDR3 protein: CASSLGLAGGRHEQFF
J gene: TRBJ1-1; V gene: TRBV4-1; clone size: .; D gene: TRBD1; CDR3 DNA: TGCGCCAGCAGCCACGATAACGTCGACAGGGCGAACACTGAAGCTTTCTTT; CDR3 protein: CASSHDNVDRANTEAFF
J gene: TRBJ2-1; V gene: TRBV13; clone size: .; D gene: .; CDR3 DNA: TGTGCCAGCAGCTTAGGGACTAGTAGCTCCTACAATGAGCAGTTCTTC; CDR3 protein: CASSLGTSSSYNEQFF
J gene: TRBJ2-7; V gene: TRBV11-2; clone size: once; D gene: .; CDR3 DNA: TGTGCCAGCAGCTTTGGTCACGAGCAGTACTTC; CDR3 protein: CASSFGHEQYF
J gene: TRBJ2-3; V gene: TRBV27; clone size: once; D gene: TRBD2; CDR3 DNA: TGTGCCAGCAGCCGGGGGGGCCGGGATACGCAGTATTTT; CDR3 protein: CASSRGGRDTQYF
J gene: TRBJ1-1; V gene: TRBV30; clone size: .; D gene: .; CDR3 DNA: TGTGCCTGGAGTGTTGGACTTCCAATGGGGACTGAAGCTTTCTTT; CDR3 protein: CAWSVGLPMGTEAFF
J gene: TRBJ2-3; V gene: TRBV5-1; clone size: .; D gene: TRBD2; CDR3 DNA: TGCGCCAGCAGCGGCCTACTAGCGGGGGGGACTAGTGGTCCAGATACGCAGTATTTT; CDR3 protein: CASSGLLAGGTSGPDTQYF
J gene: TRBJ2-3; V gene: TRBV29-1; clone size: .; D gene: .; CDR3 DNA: TGCAGCGTCGATTCGGACTCCTCCTGGGGCACAGATACGCAGTATTTT; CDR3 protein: CSVDSDSSWGTDTQYF
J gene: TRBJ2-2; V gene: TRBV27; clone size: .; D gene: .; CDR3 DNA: TGTGCCAGCAGTTTATCGTGGGACACCGGGGAGCTGTTTTTT; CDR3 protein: CASSLSWDTGELFF
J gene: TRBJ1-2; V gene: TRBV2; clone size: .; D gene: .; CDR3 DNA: TGTGCCACCCAGGAGGGGGGCTATGGCTACACCTTC; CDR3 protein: CATQEGGYGYTF
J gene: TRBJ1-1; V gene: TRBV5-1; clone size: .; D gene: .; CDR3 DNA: TGCGCCAGCGAGGGAGAGTGGAACACTGAAGCTTTCTTT; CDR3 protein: CASEGEWNTEAFF
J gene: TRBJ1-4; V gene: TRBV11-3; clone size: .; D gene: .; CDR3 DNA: TGTGCCAGCATACCAAAGGGTGGGGCTAGCCTTGAAAAACTGTTTTTT; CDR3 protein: CASIPKGGASLEKLFF
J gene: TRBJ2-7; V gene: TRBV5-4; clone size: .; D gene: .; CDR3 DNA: TGTGCCAGCAGCTTCGACAACTCCTACGAGCAGTACTTC; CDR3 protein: CASSFDNSYEQYF
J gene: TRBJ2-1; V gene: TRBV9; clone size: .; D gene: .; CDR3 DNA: TGTGCCAGCAGCTACGAGGGGGTGGAGCAGTTCTTC; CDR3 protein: CASSYEGVEQFF
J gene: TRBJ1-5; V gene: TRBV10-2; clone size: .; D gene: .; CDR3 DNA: TGCGCCAGCAGTGCGGACAGAGGCAATCAGCCCCAGCATTTT; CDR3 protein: CASSADRGNQPQHF
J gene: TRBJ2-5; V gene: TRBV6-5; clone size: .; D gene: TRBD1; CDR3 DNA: TGTGCCAGCGCCCAAACAGGGGTCCAAGAGACCCAGTACTTC; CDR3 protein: CASAQTGVQETQYF
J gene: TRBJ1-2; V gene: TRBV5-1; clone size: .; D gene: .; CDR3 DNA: TGCGCCAGCAGCACCCTCCTGGGGGGCTACTATGGCTACACCTTC; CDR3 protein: CASSTLLGGYYGYTF
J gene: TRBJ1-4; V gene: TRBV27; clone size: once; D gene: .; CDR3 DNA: TGTGCCAGCAGTTTAGTTACGGTACCAGGAGTCGAAAAACTGTTTTTT; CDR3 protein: CASSLVTVPGVEKLFF
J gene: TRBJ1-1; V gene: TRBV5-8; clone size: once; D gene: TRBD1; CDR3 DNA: TGTGCCAGCAACGTCCGGGACAGATTGAACACTGAAGCTTTCTTT; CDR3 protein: CASNVRDRLNTEAFF
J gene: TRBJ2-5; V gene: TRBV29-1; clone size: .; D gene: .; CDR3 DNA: TGCAGCGTTGAAGAGCCAGCGGAGACCCAGTACTTC; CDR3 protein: CSVEEPAETQYF
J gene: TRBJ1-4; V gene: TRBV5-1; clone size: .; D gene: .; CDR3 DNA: TGCGCCAGCAGAGTTAAGAGGGCTTCAAATGAAAAACTGTTTTTT; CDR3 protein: CASRVKRASNEKLFF
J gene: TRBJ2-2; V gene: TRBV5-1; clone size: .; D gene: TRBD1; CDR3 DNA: TGCGCCAGTGAACCTTGGGACAGGAACACCGGGGAGCTGTTTTTT; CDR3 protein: CASEPWDRNTGELFF
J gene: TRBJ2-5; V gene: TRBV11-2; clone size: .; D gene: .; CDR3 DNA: TGTGCCAGCAGCTCCGTGGCGGGCGGCGGAGAGACCCAGTACTTC; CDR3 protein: CASSSVAGGGETQYF
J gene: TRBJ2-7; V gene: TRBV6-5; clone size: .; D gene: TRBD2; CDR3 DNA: TGTGCCAGCAGTTCTCTCGGGACTAGCGGGAGTCTGGAGCAGTACTTC; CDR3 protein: CASSSLGTSGSLEQYF
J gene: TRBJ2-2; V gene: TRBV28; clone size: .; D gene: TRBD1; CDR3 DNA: TGTGCCAGCAGCTGGGGACAGGGACTAACCGGGGAGCTGTTTTTT; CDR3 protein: CASSWGQGLTGELFF
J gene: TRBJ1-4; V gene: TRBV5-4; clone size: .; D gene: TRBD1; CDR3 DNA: TGTGCCAGCAGCTTGGGCCCCGGGACAGGCAATGAAAAACTGTTTTTT; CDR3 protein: CASSLGPGTGNEKLFF
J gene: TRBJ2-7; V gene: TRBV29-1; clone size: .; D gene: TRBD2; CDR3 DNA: TGCAGCGTTGAGGGACTAGCGGGAGTCCTCTCCTACGAGCAGTACTTC; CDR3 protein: CSVEGLAGVLSYEQYF
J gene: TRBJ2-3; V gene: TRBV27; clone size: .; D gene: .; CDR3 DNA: TGTGCCAGCAGTTTAAACAGGTTCACAGATACGCAGTATTTT; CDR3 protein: CASSLNRFTDTQYF
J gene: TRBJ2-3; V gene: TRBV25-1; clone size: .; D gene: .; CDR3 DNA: TGTGCCAGCAGTGAATATGCCCAGGAGTATTTT; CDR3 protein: CASSEYAQEYF
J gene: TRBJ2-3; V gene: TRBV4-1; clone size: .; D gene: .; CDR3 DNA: TGCGCCAGCAGCCAAGTCGGGGAAGCGGGTACGCAGTATTTT; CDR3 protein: CASSQVGEAGTQYF
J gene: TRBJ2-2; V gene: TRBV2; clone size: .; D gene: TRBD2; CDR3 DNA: TGTGCCAGCAGCGCCTCAACCGGGACTAGCGGGGGGATGAACACCGGGGAGCTGTTTTTT; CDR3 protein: CASSASTGTSGGMNTGELFF
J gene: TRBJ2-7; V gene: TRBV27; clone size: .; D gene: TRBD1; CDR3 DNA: TGTGCCAGCAGTTTATCGTCAGGGGGATTACACGAGCAGTACTTC; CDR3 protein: CASSLSSGGLHEQYF
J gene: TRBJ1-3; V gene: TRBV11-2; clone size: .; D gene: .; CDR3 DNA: TGTGCCAGCAGCGGTCGACTGTACTCTGGAAACACCATATATTTT; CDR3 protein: CASSGRLYSGNTIYF
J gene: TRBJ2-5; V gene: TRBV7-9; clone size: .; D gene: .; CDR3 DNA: TGTGCCAGCAGCGCAGGGACTCTCCAAGAGACCCAGTACTTC; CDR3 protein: CASSAGTLQETQYF
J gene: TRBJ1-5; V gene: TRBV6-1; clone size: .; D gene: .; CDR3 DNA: TGTGCCAGCAGAGAGGGGGGATCAAGCAATCAGCCCCAGCATTTT; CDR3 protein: CASREGGSSNQPQHF
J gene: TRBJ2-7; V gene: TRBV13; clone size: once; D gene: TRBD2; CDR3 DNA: TGTGCCAGCAGCGAACTAGCGGGGGGTTCCTACGAGCAGTACTTC; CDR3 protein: CASSELAGGSYEQYF
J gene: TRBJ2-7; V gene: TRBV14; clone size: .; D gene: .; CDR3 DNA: TGTGCCAGCAGCCAAGATAACACCTACGAGCAGTACTTC; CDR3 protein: CASSQDNTYEQYF
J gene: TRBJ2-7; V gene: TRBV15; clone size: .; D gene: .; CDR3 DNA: TGTGCCACCAGCAGAGATCGCCCCCAGGGCTACGAGCAGTACTTC; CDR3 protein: CATSRDRPQGYEQYF
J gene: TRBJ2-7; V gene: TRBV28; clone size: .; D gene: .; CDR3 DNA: TGTGCCAGCAGTTCATCGCTTTTGAGCTCCTACGAGCAGTACTTC; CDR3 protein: CASSSSLLSSYEQYF
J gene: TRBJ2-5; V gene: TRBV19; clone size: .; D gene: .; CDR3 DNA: TGTGCCAGTAGTTTCGGCTTCCAAGAGACCCAGTACTTC; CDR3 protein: CASSFGFQETQYF
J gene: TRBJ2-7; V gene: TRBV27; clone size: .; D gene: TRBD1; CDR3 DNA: TGTGCCAGCGCTACAGGGGGGCACCCCTCCTACGAGCAGTACTTC; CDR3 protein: CASATGGHPSYEQYF
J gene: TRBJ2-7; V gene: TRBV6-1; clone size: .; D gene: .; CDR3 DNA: TGTGCCAGCTCACAGGGCCGCACCTACGAGCAGTACTTC; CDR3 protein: CASSQGRTYEQYF
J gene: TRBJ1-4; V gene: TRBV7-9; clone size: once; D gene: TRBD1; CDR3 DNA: TGTGCCAGCAGCTTAGTCCCGACAGGGGCGGCAAAACTGTTTTTT; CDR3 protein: CASSLVPTGAAKLFF
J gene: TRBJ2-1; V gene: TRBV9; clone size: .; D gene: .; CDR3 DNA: TGTGCCAGCAGTGCCCAGAACAATGAGCAGTTCTTC; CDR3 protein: CASSAQNNEQFF
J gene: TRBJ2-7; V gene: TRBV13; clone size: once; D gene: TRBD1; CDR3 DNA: TGTGCCAGCAGCGCCACCGGGACAGGCGACTACGAGCAGTACTTC; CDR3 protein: CASSATGTGDYEQYF